This entry lists 18 T cell receptor beta chains sequenced from one sample in a study of cytomegalovirus exposure and HLA in healthy donors. Primers: 60 Vbeta forward and 13 Jbeta reverse. Data came from immunoSEQ multiplex PCR; TCRdb stores just in-frame clones and leaves some out. This sample carries over 150,000 clones, around 79% of them seen once, and the ten largest clones take roughly 7.1%. The sequencing input was PBMCs. The origin of the receptors is a man younger than 40 in good health and CMV-seropositive.

To note about this clone: Sequence at one end of the junction differs from germline and may be a read error. The DNA for the CDR3 is TGTGCTAGCAGCCGCCAGGGGCAGCACGGGGAGCTGTTTTTT. Its protein product is CASSRQGQHGELFF. The chain combines TRBV7-7 with TRBJ2-2; TRBD1 might be the D (6 bases). This CDR3 contains 14 residues. The germline V gene has CDR1 SSHAT and CDR2 FNYEAQ (reference sequence).

The chain has TRBV15 and TRBJ2-2, with D perhaps matching TRBD2 (6 bases). This CDR3 spans 15 amino acids. V lost 4 bases and J lost 4, with 13 bases in between. Germline-derived CDR1 and CDR2 are LNHNV and YYDKDF (reference sequence). The CDR3 is CATSMQTSPTGELFF. CDR3 bases: TGTGCCACCAGCATGCAGACTAGTCCCACCGGGGAGCTGTTTTTT.

The gene calls are TRBV2 and TRBJ2-1; 9 positions agree with TRBD2. The germline gives CDR1 SNHLY, CDR2 FYNNEI. V dropped 7 bases and J dropped 3; count of bases not matched to a gene: 7. This CDR3 has 15 residues. Here the CDR3 DNA reads TGTGCCAGCAAGGAGGAGACTAGCGGCTACAATGAGCAGTTCTTC. Its translation: CASKEETSGYNEQFF. The variable domain in full, with the rest retrieved from reference TRBV2 and TRBJ2-1, is EPEVTQTPSHQVTQMGQEVILRCVPISNHLYFYWYRQILGQKVEFLVSFYNNEISEKSEIFDDQFSVERPDGSNFTLKIRSTKLEDSAMYFCASKEETSGYNEQFFGPGTRLTVL.

This clone showed up just once. J is TRBJ1-2 and V is TRBV4-2; D is unclear. The CDR3 sequence is 15 residues long. The V end was cut by 1 base, the J end by 3 bases, with 12 bases between. Germline V gives CDR1 LGHNA, CDR2 YNFKEQ. The CDR3 is CASSQGAGSDYGYTF. CDR3 coding DNA: TGTGCCAGCAGCCAAGGCGCGGGATCGGACTATGGCTACACCTTC.

The chain combines TRBV28 with TRBJ2-1; the D is unclear. Germline values: CDR1 MDHEN, CDR2 SYDVKM. The CDR3 contains 15 residues. Deletions cut 3 bases from V and 0 bases from J, with 9 bases between. CDR3 sequence: CASSFPWSSYNEQFF. The CDR3 nucleotides read TGTGCCAGCAGTTTCCCCTGGAGCTCCTACAATGAGCAGTTCTTC.

The V gene is TRBV5-1, the J gene TRBJ1-4; 7 nucleotides line up with TRBD1. The length of the CDR3 is 16 residues. The V gene end was trimmed by 3 bases and the J gene end by 1 base; junction bases not matched to a gene: 6. Germline V lookup: CDR1 SGHRS, CDR2 YFSETQ. CDR3 protein: CASSWVGTETNEKLFF. Written as DNA, the CDR3 is TGCGCCAGCAGCTGGGTTGGGACAGAAACTAATGAAAAACTGTTTTTT.

V is TRBV2 and J is TRBJ2-1; tentatively, D is TRBD2 (6 bases). Trimming shortened V by 8 bases and J by 6 bases, and 17 bases separated the two germline ends. The CDR3 is 14 residues long. The germline CDR1 and CDR2 sequences are SNHLY and FYNNEI. CDR3 protein: CASERLGPFNEQFF. The DNA of the CDR3 is TGTGCCAGCGAGAGACTAGGGCCCTTCAATGAGCAGTTCTTC. The whole variable domain, filled in from reference TRBV2 and TRBJ2-1, reads EPEVTQTPSHQVTQMGQEVILRCVPISNHLYFYWYRQILGQKVEFLVSFYNNEISEKSEIFDDQFSVERPDGSNFTLKIRSTKLEDSAMYFCASERLGPFNEQFFGPGTRLTVL.

J is TRBJ2-5 and V is TRBV7-2; 8 nucleotides agree with TRBD2. With 4 bases clipped from V and 2 bases from J, the junction kept 6 bases outside the gene matches. The CDR3 length is 15 residues. CDR1 SGHTA and CDR2 FQGNSA come from the germline V gene. CDR3: CASSSVAGPQETQYF. The CDR3 DNA reads as TGTGCCAGCAGCTCTGTAGCGGGGCCTCAAGAGACCCAGTACTTC. The full variable domain, with the rest looked up from reference TRBV7-2 and TRBJ2-5, is GAGVSQSPSNKVTEKGKDVELRCDPISGHTALYWYRQSLGQGLEFLIYFQGNSAPDKSGLPSDRFSAERTGGSVSTLTIQRTQQEDSAVYLCASSSVAGPQETQYFGPGTRLLVL.

Written as DNA, the CDR3 is TGTGCCAGCATGGGCCGATCAACTAATGAAAAACTGTTTTTT. This sequence encodes CASMGRSTNEKLFF. This chain joins TRBV2 and TRBJ1-4; no definite D call. With 7 bases removed from V and 0 bases from J, the gap between germline ends came to 9 bases. This CDR3 contains 14 residues. CDR1 is SNHLY, CDR2 FYNNEI, per germline.

This sequence joins TRBV27 and TRBJ2-5; 14 bases are shared with TRBD2. There are 15 residues in the CDR3. Per germline, CDR1 MNHEY and CDR2 SMNVEV (reference sequence). V was clipped by 5 bases and J by 4 bases; unmatched bases: 3. CDR3 sequence: CASSAGTSGRETQYF. In DNA, the CDR3 is TGTGCCAGCAGTGCAGGGACTAGCGGGAGAGAGACCCAGTACTTC.

The chain carries TRBV30 and TRBJ2-1; 9 bases fit TRBD2. The germline V gene encodes CDR1 GTSNPN and CDR2 SVGIG (reference sequence). The CDR3 totals 15 residues. Losses at the gene ends were 3 bases for V and 0 bases for J; bases not matched to a gene: 3. CDR3 region: CAWRKAGGSYNEQFF. DNA of the CDR3: TGTGCCTGGAGAAAAGCGGGAGGCTCCTACAATGAGCAGTTCTTC.

The gene calls are TRBV7-3 and TRBJ2-2; 7 nucleotides align to TRBD1. V was pared by 5 bases and J by 2 bases, with 8 bases of the junction left unmatched. The CDR3 is 16 amino acids. Germline-derived CDR1 and CDR2 are SGHTA and FQGTGA. CDR3 region: CASSLSGTVNTGELFF. The CDR3 bases are TGTGCCAGCAGCCTATCCGGGACAGTAAACACCGGGGAGCTGTTTTTT. The full variable domain, with the rest looked up from reference TRBV7-3 and TRBJ2-2, is GAGVSQTPSNKVTEKGKYVELRCDPISGHTALYWYRQSLGQGPEFLIYFQGTGAADDSGLPNDRFFAVRPEGSVSTLKIQRTERGDSAVYLCASSLSGTVNTGELFFGEGSRLTVL.

The V and J genes are TRBV27 and TRBJ1-1, with 8 bases aligning to TRBD1. The V segment lost 6 bases and the J segment 2 bases; nucleotides outside the gene matches: 2. From germline, CDR1 is MNHEY and CDR2 SMNVEV (reference sequence). This CDR3 comprises 13 residues. The CDR3 loop is CASRTGANTEAFF. CDR3 nucleotide sequence: TGTGCCAGCAGGACAGGGGCTAACACTGAAGCTTTCTTT.

This chain links TRBV30 with TRBJ1-5, with D maybe TRBD1 (6 bases). V was trimmed by 0 bases and J by 2 bases, leaving 14 bases between them. The V gene's germline CDR1 is GTSNPN and CDR2 SVGIG (reference sequence). The CDR3 is made up of 16 amino acids. This CDR3 is CAWSVPLYRGNQPQHF. The CDR3 coding sequence is TGTGCCTGGAGTGTACCCCTTTACAGGGGCAATCAGCCCCAGCATTTT.

This clone was seen once. The V and J genes are TRBV6-6 and TRBJ2-6, with TRBD2 as a possible D gene (6 bases). The V and J ends lost 2 bases and 4 bases respectively, with 9 bases between them. The CDR3 length is 15 residues. Germline-derived CDR1 and CDR2 are MNHNY and SVGAGI (reference sequence). The CDR3 reads CASSYAGMGANVLTF. CDR3 DNA: TGTGCCAGCAGTTACGCGGGGATGGGGGCCAACGTCCTGACTTTC.

This sequence joins TRBV27 and TRBJ2-2; D is perhaps TRBD2 (6 bases). V was cut by 5 bases and J by 5 bases, with 18 bases left in between. Germline CDR1 MNHEY, CDR2 SMNVEV (reference sequence). This CDR3 has 16 residues. Here the CDR3 reads CASSRGETRRTGELFF. The DNA for the CDR3 is TGTGCCAGCAGTCGAGGGGAGACTAGGCGGACCGGGGAGCTGTTTTTT.

The chain joins TRBV6-5 to TRBJ1-1; D call uncertain. V was pared by 8 bases and J by 0 bases, with 10 bases between. Germline CDR1 MNHEY, CDR2 SVGAGI. The CDR3 has 13 residues. The CDR3 is CASSYSLNTEAFF. The CDR3 nucleotides read TGTGCCAGCTCCTACAGCCTGAACACTGAAGCTTTCTTT.

The gene calls are TRBV28 and TRBJ1-1; 8 bases agree with TRBD1. V gave up 6 bases and J gave up 0 bases; unmatched junction bases: 6. The CDR3 has 15 residues. The germline V gene encodes CDR1 MDHEN and CDR2 SYDVKM. The CDR3 nucleotides are TGTGCCAGCAGGAACCCGGGACAGGTGAACACTGAAGCTTTCTTT. It translates to CASRNPGQVNTEAFF.